This T cell receptor beta chain was captured by sequencing in a study of cytomegalovirus exposure and HLA in healthy donors. Study outcomes and limitations: Analyzed later, association rates of TCRs varied across HLA loci, with DRB1 most and HLA-C fewest.

This clone was seen only once. Its antigen is not identified. The CDR3 totals 15 residues. The germline V gene encodes CDR1 GTSNPN and CDR2 SVGIG (reference sequence). After removal of 2 bases from V and 2 bases from J, the junction contained 6 bases not matched to a gene. The PCR contained 60 Vbeta and 13 Jbeta primers. Sequenced by immunoSEQ multiplex PCR; TCRdb stores in-frame clones only, minus some. The sample includes roughly 100,000 clones, 65% to 85% seen only once; the top ten take approximately 6.1%. This TCR was recovered from a man aged 18 to 30 in good health and CMV-seronegative. The specimen was PBMCs. The gene calls are TRBV30 and TRBJ1-3; 7 bases align to TRBD1. As DNA, the CDR3 is TGTGCCTGGAGTCCCGGGACAGTCACTGGAAACACCATATATTTT. As protein: CAWSPGTVTGNTIYF.